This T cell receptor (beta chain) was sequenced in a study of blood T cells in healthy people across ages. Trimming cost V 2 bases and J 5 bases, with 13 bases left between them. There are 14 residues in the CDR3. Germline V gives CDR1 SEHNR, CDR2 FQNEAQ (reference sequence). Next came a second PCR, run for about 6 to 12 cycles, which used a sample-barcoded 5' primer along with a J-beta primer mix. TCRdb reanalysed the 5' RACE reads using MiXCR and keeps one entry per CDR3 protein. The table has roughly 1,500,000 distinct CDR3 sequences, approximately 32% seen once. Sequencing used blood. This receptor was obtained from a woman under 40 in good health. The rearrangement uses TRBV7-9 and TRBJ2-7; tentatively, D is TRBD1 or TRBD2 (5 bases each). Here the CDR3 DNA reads TGTGCCAGCAGCTTAAGAGGGACCAACCACGAGCAGTACTTC. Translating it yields CASSLRGTNHEQYF. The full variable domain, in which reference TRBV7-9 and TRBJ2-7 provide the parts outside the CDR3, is DTGVSQNPRHKITKRGQNVTFRCDPISEHNRLYWYRQTLGQGPEFLTYFQNEAQLEKSRLLSDRFSAERPKGSFSTLEIQRTEQGDSAMYLCASSLRGTNHEQYFGPGTRLTVT.